This T cell receptor (beta chain) was documented in a study of early T cells in non-severe SARS-CoV-2 infection. TCRdb re-called the 5' RACE reads with MiXCR, one entry per CDR3 protein. The data show tens of thousands of distinct CDR3 sequences, under 5% seen once. This clonotype was counted between two and nine times. Sequencing was done on a sample of whole blood. The sequence derives from an adult who was a healthcare worker with PCR-confirmed SARS-CoV-2 infection or an uninfected control (not recorded which).

The CDR3 here is CASSSHRDQPQHF. CDR3 nucleotide sequence: TGTGCCAGCAGCTCACACAGGGACCAGCCCCAGCATTTT. The chain has TRBV7-8 and TRBJ1-5, with D possibly TRBD1 on 6 matching bases. The V end lost 4 bases, the J end lost 7 bases, and 11 bases lay between the germline ends. Germline V lookup: CDR1 SGHVS, CDR2 FQNEAQ. CDR3 length equals 13 residues.